This TCR beta chain came from a study of cytomegalovirus exposure and HLA in healthy donors. Primers for the PCR totalled 60 Vbeta and 13 Jbeta. Method: immunoSEQ multiplex PCR; TCRdb's copy keeps in-frame clones and lacks some. Among approximately 100,000 clones, more than 75% were seen once, and the ten largest hold 8% to 10%. The receptor was derived from a man aged 25 to 45 in good health and CMV-seropositive. Sequencing used PBMCs.

CDR3 bases: TGTGCCAGCAGTCCGTGGGGCGAGACCCAGTACTTC. Translation gives CASSPWGETQYF. This chain uses TRBV6-1 with TRBJ2-5; possible D gene TRBD1, 5 bases. Trimming stripped 5 bases from V and 5 bases from J, with 9 bases between. The germline CDR1 and CDR2 sequences are MNHNS and SASEGT. This CDR3 contains 12 residues.